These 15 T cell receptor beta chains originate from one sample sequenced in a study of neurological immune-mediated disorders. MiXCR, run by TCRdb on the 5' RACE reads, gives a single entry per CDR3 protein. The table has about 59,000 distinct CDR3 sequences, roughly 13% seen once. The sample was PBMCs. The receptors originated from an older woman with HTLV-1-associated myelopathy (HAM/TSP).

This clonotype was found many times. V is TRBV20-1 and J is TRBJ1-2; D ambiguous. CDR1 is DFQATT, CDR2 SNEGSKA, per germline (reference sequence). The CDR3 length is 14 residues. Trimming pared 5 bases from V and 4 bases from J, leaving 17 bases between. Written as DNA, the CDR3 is TGCAGTGCTTATTCGACTCTTCTCCCCTATGGCTACACCTTC. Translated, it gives CSAYSTLLPYGYTF.

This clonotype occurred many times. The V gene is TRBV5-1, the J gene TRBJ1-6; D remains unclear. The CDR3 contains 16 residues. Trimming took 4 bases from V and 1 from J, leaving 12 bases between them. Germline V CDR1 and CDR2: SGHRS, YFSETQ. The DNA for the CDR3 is TGCGCCAGCAGCCCCGCGGCGGGGTCCTATAATTCACCCCTCCACTTT. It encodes CASSPAAGSYNSPLHF.

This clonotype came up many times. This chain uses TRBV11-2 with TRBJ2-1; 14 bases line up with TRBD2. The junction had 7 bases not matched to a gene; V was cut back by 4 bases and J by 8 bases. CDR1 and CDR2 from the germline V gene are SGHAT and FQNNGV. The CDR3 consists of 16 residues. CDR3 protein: CASSSSTSGRAYEQFF. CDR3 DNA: TGTGCCAGCAGCTCCTCGACTAGCGGGAGGGCATATGAGCAGTTCTTC.

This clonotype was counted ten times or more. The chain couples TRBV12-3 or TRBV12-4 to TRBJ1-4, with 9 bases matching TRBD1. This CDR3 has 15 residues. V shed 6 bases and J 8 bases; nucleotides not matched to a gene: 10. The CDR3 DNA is TGTGCCAGCAGAACTGCCGGGACAGGGAAGGAAAAACTGTTTTTT. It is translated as CASRTAGTGKEKLFF.

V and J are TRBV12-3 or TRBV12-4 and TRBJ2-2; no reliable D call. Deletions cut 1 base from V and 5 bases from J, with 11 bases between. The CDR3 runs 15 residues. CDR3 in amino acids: CASSLGQRRTGELFF. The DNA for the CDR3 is TGTGCCAGCAGTTTAGGGCAGCGAAGGACCGGGGAGCTGTTTTTT.

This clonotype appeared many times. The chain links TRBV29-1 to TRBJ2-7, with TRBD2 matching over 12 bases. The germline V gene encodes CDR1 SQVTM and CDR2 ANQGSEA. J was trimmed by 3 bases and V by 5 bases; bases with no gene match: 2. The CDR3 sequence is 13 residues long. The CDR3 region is CSVKTSGSYEQYF. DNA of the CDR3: TGCAGCGTTAAGACTAGCGGGAGCTACGAGCAGTACTTC.

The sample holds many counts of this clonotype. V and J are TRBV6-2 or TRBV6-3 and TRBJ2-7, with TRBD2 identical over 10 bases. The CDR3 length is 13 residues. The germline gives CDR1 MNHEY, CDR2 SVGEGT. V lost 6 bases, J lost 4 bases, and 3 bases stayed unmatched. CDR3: CASRGLAEYEQYF. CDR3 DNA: TGTGCCAGCAGAGGACTAGCGGAATACGAGCAGTACTTC.

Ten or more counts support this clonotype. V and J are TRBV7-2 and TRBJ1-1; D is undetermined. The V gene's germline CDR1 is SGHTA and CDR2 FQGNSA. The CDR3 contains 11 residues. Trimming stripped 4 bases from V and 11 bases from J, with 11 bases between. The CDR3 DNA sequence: TGTGCCAGCAGCTCCAAGTTGGGGGCTTTCTTT. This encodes CASSSKLGAFF.

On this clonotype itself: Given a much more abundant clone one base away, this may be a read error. The DNA for the CDR3 is TGCAGTGCTAGAGACTCTAGCGCGAACCAAGAGACCCAGTACTTC. It yields the protein CSARDSSANQETQYF. The J gene is TRBJ2-5, the V gene TRBV20-1, with a possible D match to TRBD2 (6 bases). This CDR3 region has 15 residues. The germline V and J ends were trimmed by 0 bases and 0 bases, with 11 bases remaining between them. CDR1 and CDR2 (germline): DFQATT, SNEGSKA (reference sequence).

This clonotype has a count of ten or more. The CDR3 DNA follows: TGTGCCACCAGCAGGGACCGTCTACTAGCGGTCTACGAGCAGTACTTC. Its translation is CATSRDRLLAVYEQYF. The chain carries TRBV15 and TRBJ2-7; 8 bases agree with TRBD2. This CDR3 comprises 16 residues. Trimming cost V 3 bases and J 3 bases; bases outside gene matches: 10. Germline V gene data show CDR1 as LNHNV and CDR2 as YYDKDF (reference sequence).

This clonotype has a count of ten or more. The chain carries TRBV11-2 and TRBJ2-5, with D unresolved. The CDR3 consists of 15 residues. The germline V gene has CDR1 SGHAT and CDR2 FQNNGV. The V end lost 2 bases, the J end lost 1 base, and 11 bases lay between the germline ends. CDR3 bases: TGTGCCAGCAGCTTACGCCCGGCGGTCCAAGAGACCCAGTACTTC. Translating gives CASSLRPAVQETQYF.

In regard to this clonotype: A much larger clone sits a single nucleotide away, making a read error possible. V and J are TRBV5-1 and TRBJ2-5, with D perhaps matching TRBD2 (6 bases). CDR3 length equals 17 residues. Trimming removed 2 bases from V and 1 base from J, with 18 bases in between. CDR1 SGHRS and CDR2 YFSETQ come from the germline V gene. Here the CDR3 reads CASSFEPTMGGQETQYF. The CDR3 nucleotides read TGCGCCAGCAGCTTTGAACCCACTATGGGAGGCCAAGAGACCCAGTACTTC.

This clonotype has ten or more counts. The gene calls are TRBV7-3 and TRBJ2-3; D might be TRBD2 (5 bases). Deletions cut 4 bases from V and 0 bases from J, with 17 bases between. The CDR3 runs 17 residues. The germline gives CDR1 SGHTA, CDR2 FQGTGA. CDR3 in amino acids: CASSSPTSGASTDTQYF. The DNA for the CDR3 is TGTGCCAGCAGCTCACCCACAAGCGGAGCTAGCACAGATACGCAGTATTTT.

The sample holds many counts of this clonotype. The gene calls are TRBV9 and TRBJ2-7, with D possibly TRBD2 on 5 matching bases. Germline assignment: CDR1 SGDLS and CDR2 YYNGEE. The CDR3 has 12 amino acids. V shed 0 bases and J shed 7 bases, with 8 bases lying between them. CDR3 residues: CASSVATGEQYF. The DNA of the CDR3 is TGTGCCAGCAGCGTAGCTACGGGGGAGCAGTACTTC.

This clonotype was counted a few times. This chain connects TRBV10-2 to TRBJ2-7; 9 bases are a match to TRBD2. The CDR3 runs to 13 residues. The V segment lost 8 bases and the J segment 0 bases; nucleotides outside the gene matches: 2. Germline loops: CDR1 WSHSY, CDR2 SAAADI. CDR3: CASGLANSYEQYF. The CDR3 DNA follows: TGCGCCAGCGGACTAGCGAACTCCTACGAGCAGTACTTC.